This entry is about one T cell receptor (beta chain). TCRdb's copy holds only in-frame clones and misses some; the assay was immunoSEQ multiplex PCR. The sample records around 65,000 clones, around nine tenths being singletons. The data stem from a study of T cell changes during pregnancy in multiple sclerosis. V lost 2 bases and J 4 bases, leaving 11 bases between the germline ends. The germline V gene encodes CDR1 MNHEY and CDR2 SMNVEV (reference sequence). The CDR3 totals 14 residues. The sequence came from a female donor in good health, enrolled as a control in a pregnancy study. The V and J genes are TRBV27 and TRBJ1-2; possible D gene TRBD1, 5 bases. This sample comprised peripheral blood, obtained in the first trimester of pregnancy. In DNA form, the CDR3 reads TGTGCCAGCAGTTTAGGGGCGGCAGGCTATGGCTACACCTTC. It translates to CASSLGAAGYGYTF.